A single sample gave rise to the 19 T cell receptor beta chains below, sequenced in a study of cytomegalovirus exposure and HLA in healthy donors. The PCR was carried out with 60 Vbeta primers and 13 Jbeta primers. Some clones are missing from TCRdb's copy, which holds only in-frame ones; the method was immunoSEQ multiplex PCR. The table includes some 130,000 clones, around four fifths detected once. Sequencing was carried out using PBMCs. These receptors were taken from a male donor in good health and CMV-seronegative.

The V call is TRBV5-1, the J call TRBJ2-3; TRBD1 matches at 8 bases. Looked up from germline, CDR1 is SGHRS and CDR2 is YFSETQ. The V gene end was trimmed by 6 bases and the J gene end by 7 bases; junction bases not matched to a gene: 13. The CDR3 has 15 amino acids. CDR3 nucleotides: TGCGCCAGCAACCCCGGACAGGGCTGGGCGCATACGCAGTATTTT. It translates to CASNPGQGWAHTQYF.

The rearrangement links TRBV2 to TRBJ1-5; 7 nucleotides align to TRBD1. The CDR3 spans 14 residues. Germline V CDR1 and CDR2: SNHLY, FYNNEI. With V trimmed by 6 bases and J by 9 bases, 11 bases remained unmatched. CDR3 in amino acids: CASSLRDRVRPQHF. As DNA, the CDR3 is TGTGCCAGCAGCCTCCGGGACAGAGTGCGGCCCCAGCATTTT.

CDR3 nucleotides: TGCAGCGTTGAAGGGCAGGAGGCCTACGAGCAGTACTTC. Encoded protein: CSVEGQEAYEQYF. V is TRBV29-1 and J is TRBJ2-7, with D tentatively TRBD2 (5 bases). V was pared by 1 base and J by 2 bases, with 9 bases between. This CDR3 contains 13 residues. Germline CDR1 reads SQVTM; CDR2 reads ANQGSEA.

This chain connects TRBV27 to TRBJ2-1; tentative D call: TRBD1 (5 bases). The length of the CDR3 is 13 residues. V lost 6 bases to trimming and J lost 2 bases, with 8 bases between them. Germline lookup yields CDR1 MNHEY and CDR2 SMNVEV (reference sequence). The DNA of the CDR3 is TGTGCCAGCAGAGACAGAGCCTACAATGAGCAGTTCTTC. Its translation is CASRDRAYNEQFF.

This chain uses TRBV2 with TRBJ2-3; D remains ambiguous. The germline gives CDR1 SNHLY, CDR2 FYNNEI. The V end lost 6 bases, the J end lost 1 base, and 17 bases lay between the germline ends. The CDR3 is made up of 16 amino acids. The CDR3, as DNA: TGTGCCAGCAGCGGTAGACTCTTACGGGGCACAGATACGCAGTATTTT. It specifies CASSGRLLRGTDTQYF.

The chain joins TRBV6-5 to TRBJ1-1; 7 bases match TRBD1. The CDR3 has 14 amino acids. Germline assignment: CDR1 MNHEY and CDR2 SVGAGI. V was pared by 9 bases and J by 2 bases, with 9 bases of the junction left unmatched. In DNA form, the CDR3 reads TGTGCCAGTGGGCGACAGGGAGAAAACACTGAAGCTTTCTTT. Translation: CASGRQGENTEAFF.

This clone ranks as medium-sized. This chain uses TRBV6-5 with TRBJ2-7; possibly TRBD1 for D (6 bases). The CDR3 covers 14 residues. Germline V gene data show CDR1 as MNHEY and CDR2 as SVGAGI. Trimming shortened V by 6 bases and J by 0 bases, and 12 bases separated the two germline ends. In nucleotides, the CDR3 is TGTGCCAGCAGCTTGACAGGCTTCTCCTACGAGCAGTACTTC. As protein: CASSLTGFSYEQYF.

The CDR3 region is CASSLSTENTGELFF. The CDR3 DNA reads as TGTGCCAGCAGCTTGAGTACAGAAAACACCGGGGAGCTGTTTTTT. The chain employs TRBV5-6 and TRBJ2-2; D uncertain. The CDR3 has 15 amino acids. Trimming cost V 1 base and J 2 bases, with 9 bases left between them. Germline lookup yields CDR1 SGHDT and CDR2 YYEEEE.

The chain has TRBV29-1 and TRBJ1-4; TRBD1 is a possible D gene (5 bases). The CDR3 covers 13 residues. V gave up 4 bases and J gave up 4 bases, with 10 bases separating them. Looked up from germline, CDR1 is SQVTM and CDR2 is ANQGSEA. CDR3 nucleotides: TGCAGCGTTGGAGGACACCGTAATGAAAAACTGTTTTTT. Its protein product is CSVGGHRNEKLFF.

This sequence joins TRBV28 and TRBJ1-1; D is ambiguous. V was clipped by 8 bases and J by 6 bases, with 16 bases between them. This CDR3 region has 13 residues. The germline V gene encodes CDR1 MDHEN and CDR2 SYDVKM. The CDR3 protein is CASQEAGNPEAFF. CDR3 bases: TGTGCCAGCCAGGAAGCTGGCAACCCTGAAGCTTTCTTT. Drawing the rest from reference TRBV28 and TRBJ1-1, the complete variable domain is DVKVTQSSRYLVKRTGEKVFLECVQDMDHENMFWYRQDPGLGLRLIYFSYDVKMKEKGDIPEGYSVSREKKERFSLILESASTNQTSMYLCASQEAGNPEAFFGQGTRLTVV.

The chain combines TRBV28 with TRBJ1-4; the D is unclear. Per germline, CDR1 MDHEN and CDR2 SYDVKM. Trimming removed 5 bases at V and 6 bases at J, with 13 bases between. The CDR3 length is 14 residues. The CDR3 coding sequence is TGTGCCAGCAGTCCCCAGGAGAGGGATGAAAAACTGTTTTTT. Its protein product is CASSPQERDEKLFF.

This chain links TRBV7-8 with TRBJ2-7, with 11 nucleotides matching TRBD1. The germline CDR1 and CDR2 sequences are SGHVS and FQNEAQ. After removal of 3 bases from V and 4 bases from J, the junction contained 8 bases not matched to a gene. The CDR3 runs to 16 residues. The CDR3 DNA is TGTGCCAGCAGCTTGGCCGGGACAGGGGGGTTGTACGAGCAGTACTTC. It specifies CASSLAGTGGLYEQYF.

This clone was seen only a few times. The chain is built from TRBV28 and TRBJ2-7, with D maybe TRBD2 (6 bases). Looked up from germline, CDR1 is MDHEN and CDR2 is SYDVKM. The CDR3 consists of 12 residues. V lost 7 bases, J lost 4 bases, and 11 bases lay in between. CDR3 residues: CASNAAGYEQYF. The CDR3 DNA sequence: TGTGCCAGCAACGCGGCGGGGTACGAGCAGTACTTC. The full variable domain, with the rest looked up from reference TRBV28 and TRBJ2-7, is DVKVTQSSRYLVKRTGEKVFLECVQDMDHENMFWYRQDPGLGLRLIYFSYDVKMKEKGDIPEGYSVSREKKERFSLILESASTNQTSMYLCASNAAGYEQYFGPGTRLTVT.

This clone was recorded a few times. This rearrangement joins TRBV7-3 to TRBJ1-1; D gene unclear. V was trimmed by 2 bases and J by 1 base, leaving 8 bases between them. Germline V gene data show CDR1 as SGHTA and CDR2 as FQGTGA. CDR3 length equals 14 residues. The CDR3, as DNA: TGTGCCAGCAGCTTAGCAGGCGAGAACACTGAAGCTTTCTTT. Translating it yields CASSLAGENTEAFF.

This chain connects TRBV28 to TRBJ1-2; D is unresolved. The CDR3 loop spans 11 amino acids. CDR1 is MDHEN and CDR2 is SYDVKM in the germline V gene. Deletions cut 7 bases from V and 5 bases from J, with 8 bases between. Written as DNA, the CDR3 is TGTGCCAGCATTTCCCCGTATGGCTACACCTTC. Encoded protein: CASISPYGYTF.

The chain recombines TRBV5-1 with TRBJ1-2; a possible D gene is TRBD1 (5 bases). CDR1 is SGHRS and CDR2 is YFSETQ in the germline V gene. The CDR3 length is 17 residues. V lost 0 bases and J 2 bases, leaving 17 bases between the germline ends. The CDR3 sequence: CASSLAGTTESNYGYTF. Written as DNA, the CDR3 is TGCGCCAGCAGCTTGGCCGGGACTACGGAATCAAACTATGGCTACACCTTC.

The chain joins TRBV6-6 to TRBJ2-3; D not certain. Between the trimmed V and J ends, which lost 0 bases and 3 bases, there was a span of 13 bases. The CDR3 is made up of 16 amino acids. Germline values: CDR1 MNHNY, CDR2 SVGAGI (reference sequence). This chain's CDR3 is CASSYSHPRTTDTQYF. The DNA of the CDR3 is TGTGCCAGCAGTTACTCTCACCCTAGAACTACAGATACGCAGTATTTT.

The chain joins TRBV6-5 to TRBJ2-5, with 11 positions matching TRBD1. CDR1 is MNHEY, CDR2 SVGAGI, per germline. The CDR3 is made up of 15 amino acids. The trim removed 4 bases at V and 4 bases at J, leaving 5 bases unmatched. CDR3 sequence: CASSSGTGGIETQYF. The CDR3 nucleotides read TGTGCCAGCAGTTCCGGGACAGGGGGTATAGAGACCCAGTACTTC.

The chain is built from TRBV5-1 and TRBJ2-1; D perhaps matches TRBD2 (6 bases). The CDR3 loop spans 15 amino acids. Germline V gives CDR1 SGHRS, CDR2 YFSETQ. V was clipped by 4 bases and J by 7 bases, with 18 bases between them. CDR3 coding DNA: TGCGCCAGCAGCCCTCCCCGACTAGATTCTAATGAGCAGTTCTTC. Amino acids: CASSPPRLDSNEQFF.